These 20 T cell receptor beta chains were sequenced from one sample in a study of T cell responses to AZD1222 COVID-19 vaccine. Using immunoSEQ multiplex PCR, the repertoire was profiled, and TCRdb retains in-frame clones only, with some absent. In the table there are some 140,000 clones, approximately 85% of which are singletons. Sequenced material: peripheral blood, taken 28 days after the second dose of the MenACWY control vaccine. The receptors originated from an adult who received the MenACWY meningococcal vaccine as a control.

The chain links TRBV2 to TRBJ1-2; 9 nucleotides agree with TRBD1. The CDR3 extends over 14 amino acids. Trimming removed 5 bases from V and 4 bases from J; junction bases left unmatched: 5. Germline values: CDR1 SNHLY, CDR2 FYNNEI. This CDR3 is CASSPTGGGYGYTF. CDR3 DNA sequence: TGTGCCAGCAGTCCGACAGGGGGTGGCTATGGCTACACCTTC.

Written as DNA, the CDR3 is TGTGCCAGCAGTTCTCACAGGGCTCCCTACGAGCAGTACGTC. This gives the protein CASSSHRAPYEQYV. This rearrangement joins TRBV6-5 to TRBJ2-7; D is perhaps TRBD1 (6 bases). The germline V and J ends were trimmed by 4 bases and 2 bases, with 12 bases remaining between them. Germline CDR1 is MNHEY and CDR2 is SVGAGI. This CDR3 region has 14 residues.

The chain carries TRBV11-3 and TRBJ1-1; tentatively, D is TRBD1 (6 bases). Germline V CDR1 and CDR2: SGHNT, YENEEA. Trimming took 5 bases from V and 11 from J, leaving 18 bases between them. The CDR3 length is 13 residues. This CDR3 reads CASSPREGEKAFF. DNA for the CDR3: TGTGCCAGCAGCCCGAGAGAGGGGGAAAAGGCTTTCTTT.

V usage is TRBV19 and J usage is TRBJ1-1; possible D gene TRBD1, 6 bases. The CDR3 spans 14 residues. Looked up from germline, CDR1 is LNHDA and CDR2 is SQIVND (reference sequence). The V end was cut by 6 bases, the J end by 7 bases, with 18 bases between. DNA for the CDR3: TGTGCCAGTAGACTGGTTCGCGCAGGGGTTGAAGCTTTCTTT. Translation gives CASRLVRAGVEAFF.

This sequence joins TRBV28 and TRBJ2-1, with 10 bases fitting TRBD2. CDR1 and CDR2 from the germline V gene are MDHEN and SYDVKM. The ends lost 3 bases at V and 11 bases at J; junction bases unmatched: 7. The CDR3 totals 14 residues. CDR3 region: CASSFSGRDQKQFF. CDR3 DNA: TGTGCCAGCAGTTTCAGCGGGAGGGACCAAAAGCAGTTCTTC.

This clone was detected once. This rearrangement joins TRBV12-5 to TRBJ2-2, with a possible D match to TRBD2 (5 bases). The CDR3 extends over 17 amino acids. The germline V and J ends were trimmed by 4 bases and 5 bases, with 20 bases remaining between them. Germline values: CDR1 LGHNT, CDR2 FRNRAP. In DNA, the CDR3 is TGTGCTAGTGGTTGGGTAGGACTCCTGAGTTTTACCGGGGAGCTGTTTTTT. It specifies CASGWVGLLSFTGELFF.

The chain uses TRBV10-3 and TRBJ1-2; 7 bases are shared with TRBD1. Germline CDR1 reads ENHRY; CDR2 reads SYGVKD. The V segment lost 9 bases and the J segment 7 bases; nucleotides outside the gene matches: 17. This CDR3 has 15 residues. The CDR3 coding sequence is TGTGCCATTGACCGGGACAGCCTACCTCAAGGTGGCTACACCTTC. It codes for CAIDRDSLPQGGYTF.

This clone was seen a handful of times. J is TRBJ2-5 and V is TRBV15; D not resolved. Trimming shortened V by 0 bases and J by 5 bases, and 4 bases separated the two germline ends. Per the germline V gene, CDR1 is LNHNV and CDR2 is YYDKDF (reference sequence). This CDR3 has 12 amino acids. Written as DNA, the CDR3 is TGTGCCACCAGCAGAGAGGGGGAGACCCAGTACTTC. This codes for CATSREGETQYF.

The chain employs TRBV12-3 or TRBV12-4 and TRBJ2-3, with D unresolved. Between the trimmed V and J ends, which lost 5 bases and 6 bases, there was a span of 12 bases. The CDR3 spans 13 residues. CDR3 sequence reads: CASSPPPPDTQYF. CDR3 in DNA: TGTGCCAGCAGTCCCCCTCCCCCGGATACGCAGTATTTT.

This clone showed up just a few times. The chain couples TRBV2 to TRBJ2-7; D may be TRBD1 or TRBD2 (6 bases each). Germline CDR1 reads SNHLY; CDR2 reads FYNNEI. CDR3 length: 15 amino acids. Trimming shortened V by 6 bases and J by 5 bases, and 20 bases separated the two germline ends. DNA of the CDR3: TGTGCCAGCAGGCAACAGGGTAGGAGGGCCAACGAGCAGTACGTC. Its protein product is CASRQQGRRANEQYV.

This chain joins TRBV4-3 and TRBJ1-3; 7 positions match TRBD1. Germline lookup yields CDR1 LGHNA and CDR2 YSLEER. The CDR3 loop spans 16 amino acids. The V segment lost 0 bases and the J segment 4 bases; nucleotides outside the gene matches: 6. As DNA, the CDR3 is TGCGCCAGCAGCCAAGATTTGGGGGACAGAGGAAACACCATATATTTT. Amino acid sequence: CASSQDLGDRGNTIYF.

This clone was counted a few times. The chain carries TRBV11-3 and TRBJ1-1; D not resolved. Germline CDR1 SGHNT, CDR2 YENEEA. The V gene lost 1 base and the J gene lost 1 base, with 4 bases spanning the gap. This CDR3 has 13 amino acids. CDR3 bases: TGTGCCAGCAGCTTAGTGGGGAACACTGAAGCTTTCTTT. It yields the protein CASSLVGNTEAFF.

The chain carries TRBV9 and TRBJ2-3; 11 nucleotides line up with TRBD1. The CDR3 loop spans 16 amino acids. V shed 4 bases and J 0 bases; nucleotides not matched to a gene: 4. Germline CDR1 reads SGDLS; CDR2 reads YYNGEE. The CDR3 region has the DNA TGTGCCAGCAGCTTTGGACAGGGGGCGAGCACAGATACGCAGTATTTT. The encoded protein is CASSFGQGASTDTQYF.

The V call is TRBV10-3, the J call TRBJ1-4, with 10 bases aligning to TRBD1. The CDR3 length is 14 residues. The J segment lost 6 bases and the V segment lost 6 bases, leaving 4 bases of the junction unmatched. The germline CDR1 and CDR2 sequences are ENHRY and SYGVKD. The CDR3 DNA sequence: TGTGCCATCAGCCTCGGGACAGGGGATGAAAAACTGTTTTTT. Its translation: CAISLGTGDEKLFF.

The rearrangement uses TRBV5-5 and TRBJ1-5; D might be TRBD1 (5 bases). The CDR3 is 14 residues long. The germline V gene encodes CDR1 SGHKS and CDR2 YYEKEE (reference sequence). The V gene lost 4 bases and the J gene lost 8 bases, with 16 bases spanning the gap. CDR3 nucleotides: TGTGCCAGCAGCGCGGGGACTAATACTGAGCCCCAGCATTTT. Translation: CASSAGTNTEPQHF.

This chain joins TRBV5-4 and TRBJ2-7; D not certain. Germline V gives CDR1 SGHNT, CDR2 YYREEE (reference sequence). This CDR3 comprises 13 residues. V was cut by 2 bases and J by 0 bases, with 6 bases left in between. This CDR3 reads CASSFRDSYEQYV. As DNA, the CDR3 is TGTGCCAGCAGCTTTAGGGACTCCTACGAGCAGTACGTC.

The CDR3 nucleotides read TGTGCCAGCAGCAAAGAAATCACCGACAGAGCTAACTATGGCTACACCTTC. Its translation is CASSKEITDRANYGYTF. The J gene is TRBJ1-2, the V gene TRBV21-1; TRBD1 is the table's D call, not checked against the DNA. TRBV21-1 is tagged as a pseudogene. The CDR3 runs to 17 residues.

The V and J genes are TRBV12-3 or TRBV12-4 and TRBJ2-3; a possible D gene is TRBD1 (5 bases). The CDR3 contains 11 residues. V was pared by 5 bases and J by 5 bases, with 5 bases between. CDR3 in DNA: TGTGCCAGCAGTCAGGGAGATACGCAGTATTTT. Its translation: CASSQGDTQYF.

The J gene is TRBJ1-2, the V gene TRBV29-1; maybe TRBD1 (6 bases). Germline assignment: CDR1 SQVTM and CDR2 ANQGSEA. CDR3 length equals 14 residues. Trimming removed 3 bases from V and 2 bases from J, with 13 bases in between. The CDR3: CSVEWGAINYGYTF. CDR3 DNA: TGCAGCGTTGAGTGGGGGGCGATAAACTATGGCTACACCTTC.

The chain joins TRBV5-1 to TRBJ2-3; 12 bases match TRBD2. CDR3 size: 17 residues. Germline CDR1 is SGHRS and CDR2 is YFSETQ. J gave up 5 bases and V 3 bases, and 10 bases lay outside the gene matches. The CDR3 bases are TGCGCCAGCAGCTCGATGACTAGCGGGGGCCGTAGAGATACGCAGTATTTT. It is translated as CASSSMTSGGRRDTQYF.